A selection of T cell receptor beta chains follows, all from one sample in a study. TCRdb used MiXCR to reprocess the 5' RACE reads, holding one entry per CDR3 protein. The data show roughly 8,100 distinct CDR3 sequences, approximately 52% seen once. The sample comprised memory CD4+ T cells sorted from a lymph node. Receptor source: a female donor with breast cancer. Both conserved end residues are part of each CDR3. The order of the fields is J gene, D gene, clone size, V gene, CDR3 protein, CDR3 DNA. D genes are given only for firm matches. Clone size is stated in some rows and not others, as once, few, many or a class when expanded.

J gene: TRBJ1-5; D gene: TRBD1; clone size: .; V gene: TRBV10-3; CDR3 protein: CAISERTGIGDTQHF; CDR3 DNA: TGTGCCATCAGTGAGCGGACAGGGATAGGAGATACGCAGCATTTT
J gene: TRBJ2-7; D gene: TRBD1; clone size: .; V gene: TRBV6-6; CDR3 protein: CASSYPFSRGKYEQYF; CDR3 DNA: TGTGCCAGCAGTTACCCTTTTTCCAGGGGGAAGTACGAGCAGTACTTC
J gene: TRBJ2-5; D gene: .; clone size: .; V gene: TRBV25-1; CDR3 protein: CASSGEETQYF; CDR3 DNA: TGTGCCAGCAGTGGGGAAGAGACCCAGTACTTC
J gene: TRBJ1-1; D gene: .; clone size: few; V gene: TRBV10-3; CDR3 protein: CAISEPQGESTEAFF; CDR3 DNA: TGTGCCATCAGTGAGCCACAGGGTGAGAGCACTGAAGCTTTCTTT
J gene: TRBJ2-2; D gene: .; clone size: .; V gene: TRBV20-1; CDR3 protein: CSAPHTSDPGELFF; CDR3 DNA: TGCAGTGCGCCGCATACCTCGGACCCCGGGGAGCTGTTTTTT
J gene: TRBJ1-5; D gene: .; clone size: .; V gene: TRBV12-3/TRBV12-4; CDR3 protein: CASSLTDNQPQHF; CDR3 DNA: TGTGCCAGCAGTCTCACGGACAATCAGCCCCAGCATTTT
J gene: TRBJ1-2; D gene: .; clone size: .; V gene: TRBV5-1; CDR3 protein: CASSLGRLTVNYDYTF; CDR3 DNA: TGCGCCAGCAGCTTGGGGCGCCTGACGGTGAACTATGACTACACCTTC
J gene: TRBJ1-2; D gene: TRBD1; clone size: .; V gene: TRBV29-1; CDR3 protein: CSVVETGEGYTF; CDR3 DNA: TGCAGCGTTGTGGAGACAGGGGAAGGCTACACCTTC
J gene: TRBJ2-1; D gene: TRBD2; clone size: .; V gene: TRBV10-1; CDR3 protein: CASSEVSGGAQFF; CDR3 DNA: TGCGCCAGCAGTGAGGTTAGCGGGGGGGCCCAGTTCTTC
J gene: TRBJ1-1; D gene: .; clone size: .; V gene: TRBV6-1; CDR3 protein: CASSPRRQNTEAFF; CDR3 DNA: TGTGCCAGCAGTCCTCGCCGGCAGAACACTGAAGCTTTCTTT
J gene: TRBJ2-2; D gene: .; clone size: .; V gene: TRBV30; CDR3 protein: CARGAGSTGELFF; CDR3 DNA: TGTGCCCGGGGGGCGGGGTCCACCGGGGAGCTGTTTTTT
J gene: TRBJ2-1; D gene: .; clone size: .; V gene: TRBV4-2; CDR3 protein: CASSPRGNTGNEQFF; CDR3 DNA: TGTGCCAGCAGCCCACGGGGGAATACAGGGAATGAGCAGTTCTTC
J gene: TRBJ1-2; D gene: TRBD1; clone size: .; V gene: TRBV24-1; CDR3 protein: CATSDPGQGGHGYTF; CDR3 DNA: TGTGCCACCAGTGACCCGGGACAGGGCGGCCATGGCTACACCTTC
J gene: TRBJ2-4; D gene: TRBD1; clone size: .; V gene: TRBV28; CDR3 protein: CASRGQPEGIQYF; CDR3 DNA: TGTGCCAGCAGGGGACAGCCAGAGGGCATTCAGTACTTC
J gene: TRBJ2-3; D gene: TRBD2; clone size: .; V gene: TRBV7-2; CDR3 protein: CASSFLSGGRTDTQYF; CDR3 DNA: TGTGCCAGCAGCTTTCTTAGCGGGGGCCGCACAGATACGCAGTATTTT
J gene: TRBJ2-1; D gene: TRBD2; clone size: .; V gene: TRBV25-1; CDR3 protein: CASSELGASGYNEQFF; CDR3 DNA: TGTGCCAGCAGTGAATTGGGAGCTAGCGGTTACAATGAGCAGTTCTTC
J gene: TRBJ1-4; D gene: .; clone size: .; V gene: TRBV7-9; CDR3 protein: CASSPGANNEKLFF; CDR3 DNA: TGTGCCAGCAGTCCAGGGGCGAATAATGAAAAACTGTTTTTT
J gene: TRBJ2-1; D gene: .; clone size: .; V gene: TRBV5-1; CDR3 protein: CASSLGAGPEQFF; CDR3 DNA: TGCGCCAGCAGCTTGGGGGCAGGTCCTGAGCAGTTCTTC
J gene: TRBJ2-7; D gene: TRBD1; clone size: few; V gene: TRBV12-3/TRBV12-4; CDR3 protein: CASIGDSYEQYF; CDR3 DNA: TGTGCCAGCATTGGGGACAGCTACGAGCAGTACTTC
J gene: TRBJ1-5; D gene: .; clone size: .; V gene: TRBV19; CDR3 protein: CASICVQGFQPQHF; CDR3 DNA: TGTGCCAGTATTTGTGTGCAGGGATTTCAGCCCCAGCATTTT
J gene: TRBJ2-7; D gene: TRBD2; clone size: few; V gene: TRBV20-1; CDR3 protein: CSATKGSGGVLEQYF; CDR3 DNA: TGCAGTGCTACCAAGGGGAGCGGGGGGGTCCTTGAGCAGTACTTC
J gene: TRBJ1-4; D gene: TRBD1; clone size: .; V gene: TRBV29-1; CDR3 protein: CSARSGTGGAGEKLFF; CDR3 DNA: TGCAGTGCCCGATCCGGGACAGGGGGCGCGGGTGAAAAACTGTTTTTT
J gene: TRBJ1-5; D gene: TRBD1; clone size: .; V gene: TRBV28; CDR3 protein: CASSPDRGDRQPQHF; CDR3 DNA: TGTGCCAGCAGCCCGGACAGGGGAGACCGTCAGCCCCAGCATTTT
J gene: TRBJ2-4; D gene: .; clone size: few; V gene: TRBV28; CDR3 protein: CASTPTASNIQYF; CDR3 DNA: TGTGCCAGCACCCCAACGGCATCCAACATTCAGTACTTC
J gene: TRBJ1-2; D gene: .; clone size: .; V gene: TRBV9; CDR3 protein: CASSKSTGLANYGYTF; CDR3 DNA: TGTGCCAGCAGCAAATCGACAGGACTCGCTAACTATGGCTACACCTTC
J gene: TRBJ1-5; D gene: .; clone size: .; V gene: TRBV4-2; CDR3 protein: CASSQNGLAASREPQHF; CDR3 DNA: TGTGCCAGCAGCCAAAACGGGTTAGCCGCCTCCAGGGAGCCCCAGCATTTT
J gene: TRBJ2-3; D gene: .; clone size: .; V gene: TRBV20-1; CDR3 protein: CSARARGARTTDTQYF; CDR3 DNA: TGCAGTGCTAGAGCTCGGGGGGCTCGTACCACAGATACGCAGTATTTT
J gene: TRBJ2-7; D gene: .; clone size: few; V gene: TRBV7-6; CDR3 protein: CASSFEVASSYEQYF; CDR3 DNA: TGTGCCAGCAGCTTTGAGGTCGCCAGCTCCTACGAGCAGTACTTC
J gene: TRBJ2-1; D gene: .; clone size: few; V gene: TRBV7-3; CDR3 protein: CASSRPLGEQFF; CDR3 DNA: TGTGCCAGCAGCCGTCCCCTGGGGGAGCAGTTCTTC
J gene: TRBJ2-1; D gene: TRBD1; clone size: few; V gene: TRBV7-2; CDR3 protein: CASSRRKGDRGLTEQFF; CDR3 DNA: TGTGCCAGCAGCCGTCGCAAGGGGGACAGGGGGCTTACTGAGCAGTTCTTC
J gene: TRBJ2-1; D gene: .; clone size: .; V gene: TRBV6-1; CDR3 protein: CANSRDALSNEQFF; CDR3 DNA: TGTGCCAATTCCCGGGACGCCCTATCGAATGAGCAGTTCTTC
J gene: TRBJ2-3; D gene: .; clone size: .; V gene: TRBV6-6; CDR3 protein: CASSYGTSDTQYF; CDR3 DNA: TGTGCCAGCAGTTACGGGACATCAGATACGCAGTATTTT
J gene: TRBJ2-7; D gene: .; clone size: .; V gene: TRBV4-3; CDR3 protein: CASSQEVGRYEQYF; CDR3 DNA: TGCGCCAGCAGCCAAGAAGTAGGCAGGTACGAGCAGTACTTC
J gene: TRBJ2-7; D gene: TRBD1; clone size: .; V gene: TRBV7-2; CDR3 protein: CASSLEGALYEQYF; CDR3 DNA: TGTGCCAGCAGCTTAGAGGGGGCCCTCTACGAGCAGTACTTC
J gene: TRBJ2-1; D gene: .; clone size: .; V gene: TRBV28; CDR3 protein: CASDRAMGEQFF; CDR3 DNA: TGTGCCAGCGACCGAGCCATGGGCGAGCAGTTCTTC
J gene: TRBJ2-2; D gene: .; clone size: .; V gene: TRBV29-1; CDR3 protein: CSGVHGSGELFF; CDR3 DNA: TGCAGCGGTGTACACGGCTCCGGGGAGCTGTTTTTT
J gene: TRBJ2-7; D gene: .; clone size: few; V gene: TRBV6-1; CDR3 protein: CAIAELFYEQYF; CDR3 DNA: TGTGCCATCGCGGAGCTTTTTTACGAGCAGTACTTC
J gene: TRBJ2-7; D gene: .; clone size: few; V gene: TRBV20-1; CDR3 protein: CSARVTGGWDEQYF; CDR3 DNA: TGCAGTGCCCGGGTCACAGGAGGTTGGGACGAGCAGTACTTC
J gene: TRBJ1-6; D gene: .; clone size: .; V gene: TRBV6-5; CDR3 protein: CASTGGGEVSPLHF; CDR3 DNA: TGTGCCAGCACCGGGGGAGGGGAGGTTTCACCCCTCCACTTT
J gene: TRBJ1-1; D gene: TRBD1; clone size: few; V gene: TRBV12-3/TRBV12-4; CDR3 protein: CASSGQGKVIRDTEAFF; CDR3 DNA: TGTGCCAGCAGCGGACAGGGGAAAGTAATCAGGGACACTGAAGCTTTCTTT
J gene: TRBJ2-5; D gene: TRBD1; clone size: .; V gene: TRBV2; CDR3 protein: CASTLNGQGAITQYF; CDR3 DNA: TGTGCCAGCACCCTAAACGGACAGGGGGCTATAACCCAGTACTTC
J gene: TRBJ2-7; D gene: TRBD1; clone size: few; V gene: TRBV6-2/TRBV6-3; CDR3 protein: CASSTRQGFYEQYF; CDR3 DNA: TGTGCCAGCAGTACCCGACAGGGATTCTACGAGCAGTACTTC
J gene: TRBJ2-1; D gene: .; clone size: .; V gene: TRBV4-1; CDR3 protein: CASPTPTGRDEQFF; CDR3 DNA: TGCGCCAGCCCTACGCCGACAGGGAGGGATGAGCAGTTCTTC
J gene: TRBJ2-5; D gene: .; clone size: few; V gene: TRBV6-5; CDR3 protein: CASSSPFEADQETQYF; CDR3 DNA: TGTGCCAGCAGTTCGCCTTTTGAGGCGGACCAAGAGACCCAGTACTTC
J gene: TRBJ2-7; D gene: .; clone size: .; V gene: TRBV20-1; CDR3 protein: CSADEGTRISYEQYF; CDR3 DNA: TGCAGTGCTGACGAAGGGACGAGAATCTCCTACGAGCAGTACTTC
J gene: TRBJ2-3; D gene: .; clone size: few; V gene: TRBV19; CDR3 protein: CATRGAGSTDTQYF; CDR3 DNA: TGTGCCACCCGCGGCGCGGGATCCACAGATACGCAGTATTTT
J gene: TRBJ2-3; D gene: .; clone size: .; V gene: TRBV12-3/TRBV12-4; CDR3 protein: CASSLNTDTQYF; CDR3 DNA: TGTGCCAGCAGTTTAAACACAGATACGCAGTATTTT
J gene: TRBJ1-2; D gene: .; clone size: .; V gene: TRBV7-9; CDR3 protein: CASSLSINYGYTF; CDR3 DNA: TGTGCCAGCAGCTTAAGCATAAACTATGGCTACACCTTC
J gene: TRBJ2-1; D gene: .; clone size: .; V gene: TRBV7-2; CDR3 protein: CASSLRGWGTHDEQFF; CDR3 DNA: TGTGCCAGCAGCTTAAGGGGATGGGGGACCCACGATGAGCAGTTCTTC
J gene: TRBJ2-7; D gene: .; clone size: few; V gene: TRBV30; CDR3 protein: CACAGSYEQYF; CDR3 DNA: TGTGCCTGCGCGGGGAGCTACGAGCAGTACTTC